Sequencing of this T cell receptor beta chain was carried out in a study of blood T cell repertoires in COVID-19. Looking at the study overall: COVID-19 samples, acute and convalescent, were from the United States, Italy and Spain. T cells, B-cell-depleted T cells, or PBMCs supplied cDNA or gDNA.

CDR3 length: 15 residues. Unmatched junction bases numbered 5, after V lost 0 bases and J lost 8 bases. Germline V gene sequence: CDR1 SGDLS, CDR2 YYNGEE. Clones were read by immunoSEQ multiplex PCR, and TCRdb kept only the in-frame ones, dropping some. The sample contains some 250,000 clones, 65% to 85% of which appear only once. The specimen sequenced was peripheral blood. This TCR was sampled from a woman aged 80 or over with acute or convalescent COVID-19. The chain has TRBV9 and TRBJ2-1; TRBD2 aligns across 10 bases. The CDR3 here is CASSVGASGSYEQFF. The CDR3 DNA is TGTGCCAGCAGCGTAGGGGCTAGCGGGAGCTATGAGCAGTTCTTC.